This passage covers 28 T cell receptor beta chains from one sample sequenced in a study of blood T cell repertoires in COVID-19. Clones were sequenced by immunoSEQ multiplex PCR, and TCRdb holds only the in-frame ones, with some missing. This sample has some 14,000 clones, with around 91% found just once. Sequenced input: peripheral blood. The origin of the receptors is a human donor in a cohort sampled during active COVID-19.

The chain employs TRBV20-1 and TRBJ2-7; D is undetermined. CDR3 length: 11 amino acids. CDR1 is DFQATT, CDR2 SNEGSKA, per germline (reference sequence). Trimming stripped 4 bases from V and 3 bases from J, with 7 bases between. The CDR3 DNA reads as TGCAGTGCTACCCCCCTCTACGAGCAGTACTTC. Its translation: CSATPLYEQYF.

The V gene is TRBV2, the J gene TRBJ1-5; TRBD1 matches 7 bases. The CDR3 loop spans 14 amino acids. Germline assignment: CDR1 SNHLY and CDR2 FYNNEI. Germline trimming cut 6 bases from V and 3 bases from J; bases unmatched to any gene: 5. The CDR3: CASRKGQPNQPQHF. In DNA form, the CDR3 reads TGTGCCAGCAGGAAGGGACAGCCCAATCAGCCCCAGCATTTT.

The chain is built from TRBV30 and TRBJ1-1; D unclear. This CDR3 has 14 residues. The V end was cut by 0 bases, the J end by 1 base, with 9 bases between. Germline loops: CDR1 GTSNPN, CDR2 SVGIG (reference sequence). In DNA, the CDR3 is TGTGCCTGGAGTGTGCAGTTTACGAACACTGAAGCTTTCTTT. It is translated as CAWSVQFTNTEAFF.

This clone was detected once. The CDR3 bases are TGTGCCAGCAGTTACCGGACAGCCGTATACGAGCAGTACTTC. Translation gives CASSYRTAVYEQYF. This sequence joins TRBV7-8 and TRBJ2-7, with a weak D call TRBD1 (6 bases). V was trimmed by 6 bases and J by 4 bases, leaving 16 bases between them. CDR1 and CDR2 (germline): SGHVS, FQNEAQ. The CDR3 runs to 14 residues. The full variable domain, with the rest looked up from reference TRBV7-8 and TRBJ2-7, is GAGVSQSPRYKVAKRGQDVALRCDPISGHVSLFWYQQALGQGPEFLTYFQNEAQLDKSGLPSDRFFAERPEGSVSTLKIQRTQQEDSAVYLCASSYRTAVYEQYFGPGTRLTVT.

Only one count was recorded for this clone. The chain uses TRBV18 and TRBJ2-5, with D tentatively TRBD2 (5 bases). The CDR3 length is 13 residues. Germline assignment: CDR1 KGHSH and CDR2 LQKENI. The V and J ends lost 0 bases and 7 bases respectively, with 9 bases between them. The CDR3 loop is CASSPPGGGTQYF. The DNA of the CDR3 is TGTGCCAGCTCACCACCGGGCGGAGGGACCCAGTACTTC. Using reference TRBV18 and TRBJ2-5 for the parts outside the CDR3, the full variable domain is NAGVMQNPRHLVRRRGQEARLRCSPMKGHSHVYWYRQLPEEGLKFMVYLQKENIIDESGMPKERFSAEFPKEGPSILRIQQVVRGDSAAYFCASSPPGGGTQYFGPGTRLLVL.

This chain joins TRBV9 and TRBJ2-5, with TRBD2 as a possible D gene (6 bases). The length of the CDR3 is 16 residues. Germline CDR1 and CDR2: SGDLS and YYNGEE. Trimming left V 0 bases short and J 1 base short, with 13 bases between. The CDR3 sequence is CASSVAGRGVQETQYF. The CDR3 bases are TGTGCCAGCAGCGTAGCGGGGCGGGGAGTCCAAGAGACCCAGTACTTC.

CDR3: CASSPRLVKAGNEQFF. CDR3 DNA: TGTGCCAGTAGTCCCCGCCTGGTCAAAGCGGGCAATGAGCAGTTCTTC. The J gene is TRBJ2-1, the V gene TRBV19; D possibly corresponds to TRBD2 (6 bases). This CDR3 region has 16 residues. Trimming shortened V by 5 bases and J by 6 bases, and 20 bases separated the two germline ends. The germline gives CDR1 LNHDA, CDR2 SQIVND (reference sequence).

CDR3 DNA sequence: TGTGCCAGCAGCCCCGGGCCGGACAGTTATAATTCACCCCTCCACTTT. Residues: CASSPGPDSYNSPLHF. The V gene is TRBV5-6, the J gene TRBJ1-6, with D possibly being TRBD1 (6 bases). Between the trimmed V and J ends, which lost 4 bases and 4 bases, there was a span of 15 bases. The CDR3 spans 16 residues. Germline assignment: CDR1 SGHDT and CDR2 YYEEEE.

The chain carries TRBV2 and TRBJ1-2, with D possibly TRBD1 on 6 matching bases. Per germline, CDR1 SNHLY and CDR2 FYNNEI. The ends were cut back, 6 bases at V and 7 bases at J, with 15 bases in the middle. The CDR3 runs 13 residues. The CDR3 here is CASRQRTASGYTF. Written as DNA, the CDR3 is TGTGCCAGCAGACAGCGGACAGCGTCTGGCTACACCTTC.

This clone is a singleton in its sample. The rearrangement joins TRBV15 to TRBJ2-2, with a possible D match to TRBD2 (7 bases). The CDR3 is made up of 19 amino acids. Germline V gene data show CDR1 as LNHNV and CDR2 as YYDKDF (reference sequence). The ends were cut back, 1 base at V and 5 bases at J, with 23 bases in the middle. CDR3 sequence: CATSRGTARGPLGTGELFF. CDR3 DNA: TGTGCCACCAGCAGAGGGACAGCGCGGGGGCCTTTGGGAACCGGGGAGCTGTTTTTT.

For the CDR3, the DNA is TGTGCCAGCAGCCAATCACTGGACAATGAGCAGTTCTTC. Its translation: CASSQSLDNEQFF. The V call is TRBV3-1 (or the pseudogene TRBV3-2), the J call TRBJ2-1; D is ambiguous. The V gene lost 2 bases and the J gene lost 5 bases, with 7 bases spanning the gap. The CDR3 has 13 residues. The germline CDR1 and CDR2 sequences are LGHDT and YNNKEL (reference sequence).

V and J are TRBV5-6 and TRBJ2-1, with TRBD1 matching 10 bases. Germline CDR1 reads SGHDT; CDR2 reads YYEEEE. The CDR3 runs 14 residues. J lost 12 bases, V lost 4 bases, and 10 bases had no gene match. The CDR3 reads CASSPGQGTMGQFF. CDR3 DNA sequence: TGTGCCAGCAGCCCGGGACAGGGGACCATGGGGCAGTTCTTC. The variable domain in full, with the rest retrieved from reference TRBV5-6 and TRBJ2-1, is DAGVTQSPTHLIKTRGQQVTLRCSPKSGHDTVSWYQQALGQGPQFIFQYYEEEERQRGNFPDRFSGHQFPNYSSELNVNALLLGDSALYLCASSPGQGTMGQFFGPGTRLTVL.

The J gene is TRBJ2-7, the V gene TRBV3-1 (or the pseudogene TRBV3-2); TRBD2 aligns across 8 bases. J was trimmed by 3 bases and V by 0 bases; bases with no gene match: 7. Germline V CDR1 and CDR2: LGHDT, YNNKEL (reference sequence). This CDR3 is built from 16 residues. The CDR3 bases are TGTGCCAGCAGCCAAGATTTACCGGGACTAGGCTACGAGCAGTACTTC. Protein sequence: CASSQDLPGLGYEQYF.

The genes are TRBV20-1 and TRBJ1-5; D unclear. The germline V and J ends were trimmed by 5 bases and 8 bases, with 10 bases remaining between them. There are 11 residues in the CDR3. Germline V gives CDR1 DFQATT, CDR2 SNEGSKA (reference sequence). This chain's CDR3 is CSAGAAEPQHF. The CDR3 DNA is TGCAGTGCTGGAGCCGCAGAGCCCCAGCATTTT.

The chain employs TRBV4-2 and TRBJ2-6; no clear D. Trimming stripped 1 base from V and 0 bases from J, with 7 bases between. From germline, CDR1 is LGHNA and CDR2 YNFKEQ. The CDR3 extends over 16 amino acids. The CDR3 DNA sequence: TGTGCCAGCAGCCAAGTCGGAGACTCTGGGGCCAACGTCCTGACTTTC. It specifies CASSQVGDSGANVLTF.

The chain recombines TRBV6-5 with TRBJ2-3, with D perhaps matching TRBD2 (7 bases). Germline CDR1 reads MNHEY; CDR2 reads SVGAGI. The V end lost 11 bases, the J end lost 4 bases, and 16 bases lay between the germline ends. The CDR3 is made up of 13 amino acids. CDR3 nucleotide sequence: TGTGCCGTAGAACCGGGGGGCGCAGATACGCAGTATTTT. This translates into CAVEPGGADTQYF.

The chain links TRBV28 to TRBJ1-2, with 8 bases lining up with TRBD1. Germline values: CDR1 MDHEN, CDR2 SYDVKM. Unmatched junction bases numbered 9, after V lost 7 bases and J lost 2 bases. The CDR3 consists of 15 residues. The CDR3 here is CASNPQGAQNYGYTF. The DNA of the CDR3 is TGTGCCAGCAACCCCCAGGGGGCGCAAAACTATGGCTACACCTTC.

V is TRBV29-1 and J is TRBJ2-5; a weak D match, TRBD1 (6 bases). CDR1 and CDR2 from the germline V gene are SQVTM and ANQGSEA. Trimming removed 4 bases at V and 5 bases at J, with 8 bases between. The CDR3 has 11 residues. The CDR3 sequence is CSVAGVETQYF. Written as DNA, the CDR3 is TGCAGCGTTGCAGGGGTTGAGACCCAGTACTTC.

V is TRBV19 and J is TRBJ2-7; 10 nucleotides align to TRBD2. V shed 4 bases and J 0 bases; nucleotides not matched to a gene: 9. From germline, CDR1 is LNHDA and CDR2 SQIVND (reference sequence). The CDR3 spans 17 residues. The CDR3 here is CASSNPPTSGNSYEQYF. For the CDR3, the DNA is TGTGCCAGTAGTAATCCTCCCACTAGCGGGAACTCCTACGAGCAGTACTTC.

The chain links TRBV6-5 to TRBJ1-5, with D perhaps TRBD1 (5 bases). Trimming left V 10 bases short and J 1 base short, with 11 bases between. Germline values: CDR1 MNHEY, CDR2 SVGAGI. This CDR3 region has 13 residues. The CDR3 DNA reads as TGTGCCACGAGCGGGGGGAGCAATCAGCCCCAGCATTTT. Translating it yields CATSGGSNQPQHF.

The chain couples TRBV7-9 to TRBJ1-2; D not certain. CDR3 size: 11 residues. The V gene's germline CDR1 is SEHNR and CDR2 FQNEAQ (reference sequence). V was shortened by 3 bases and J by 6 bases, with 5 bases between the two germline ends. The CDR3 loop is CASSFEDGYTF. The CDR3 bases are TGTGCCAGCAGCTTCGAGGATGGCTACACCTTC.

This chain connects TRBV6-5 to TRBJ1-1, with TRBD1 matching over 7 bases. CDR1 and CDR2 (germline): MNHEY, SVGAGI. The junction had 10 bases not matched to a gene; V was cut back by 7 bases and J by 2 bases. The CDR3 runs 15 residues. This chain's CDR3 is CASTTPQGKNTEAFF. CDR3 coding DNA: TGTGCCAGCACGACACCACAGGGGAAAAACACTGAAGCTTTCTTT.

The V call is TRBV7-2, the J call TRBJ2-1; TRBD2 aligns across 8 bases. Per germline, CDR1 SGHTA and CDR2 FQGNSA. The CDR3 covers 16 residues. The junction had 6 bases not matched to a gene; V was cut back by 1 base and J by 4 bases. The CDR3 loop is CASSLGSGGVYNEQFF. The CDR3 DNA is TGTGCCAGCAGCTTAGGCAGCGGGGGCGTTTACAATGAGCAGTTCTTC.

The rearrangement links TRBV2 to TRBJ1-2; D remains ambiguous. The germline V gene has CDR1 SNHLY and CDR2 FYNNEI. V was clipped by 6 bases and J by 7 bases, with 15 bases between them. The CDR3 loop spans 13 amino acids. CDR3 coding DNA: TGTGCCAGCAGCCCGGGGATCGGGGTTGGCTACACCTTC. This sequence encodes CASSPGIGVGYTF.

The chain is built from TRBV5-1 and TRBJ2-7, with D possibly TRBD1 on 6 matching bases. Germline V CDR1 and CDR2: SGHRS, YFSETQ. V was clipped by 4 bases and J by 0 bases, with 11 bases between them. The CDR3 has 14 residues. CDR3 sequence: CASSPGTPSYEQYF. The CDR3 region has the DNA TGCGCCAGCAGCCCTGGGACACCCTCCTACGAGCAGTACTTC.

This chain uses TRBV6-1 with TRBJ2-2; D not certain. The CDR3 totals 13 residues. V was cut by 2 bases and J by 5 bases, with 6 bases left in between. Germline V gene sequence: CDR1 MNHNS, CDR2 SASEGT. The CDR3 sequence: CASSEYGTGELFF. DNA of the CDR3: TGTGCCAGCAGTGAATACGGTACCGGGGAGCTGTTTTTT.

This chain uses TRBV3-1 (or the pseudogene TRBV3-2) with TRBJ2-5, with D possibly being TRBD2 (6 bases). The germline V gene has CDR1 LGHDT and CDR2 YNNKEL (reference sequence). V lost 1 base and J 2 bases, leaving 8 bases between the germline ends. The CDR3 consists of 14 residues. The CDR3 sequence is CASSQVGTQETQYF. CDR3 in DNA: TGTGCCAGCAGCCAAGTGGGGACTCAAGAGACCCAGTACTTC.

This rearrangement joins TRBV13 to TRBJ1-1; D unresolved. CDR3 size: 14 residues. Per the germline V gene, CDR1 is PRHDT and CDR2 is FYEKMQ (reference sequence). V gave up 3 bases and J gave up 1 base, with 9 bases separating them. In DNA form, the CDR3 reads TGTGCCAGCAGCTTGGGAGGGAGGAACACTGAAGCTTTCTTT. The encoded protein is CASSLGGRNTEAFF.